This TCR beta chain came from a study of blood T cell repertoires in COVID-19. Study summary: Collection of acute and convalescent COVID-19 samples took place in the United States, Italy and Spain.

The germline V gene encodes CDR1 MNHEY and CDR2 SMNVEV (reference sequence). The CDR3 length is 14 residues. V was pared by 0 bases and J by 12 bases, with 3 bases of the junction left unmatched. In the original processing: How many nucleated cells were present was estimated from reference gene primer amplification. Produced via immunoSEQ multiplex PCR; TCRdb's table is partial and in-frame only. The V and J calls and clone size are taken from that table; D and trimming were inferred from the DNA. This table holds more than 100,000 clones, around 89% found once. The V call is TRBV27, the J call TRBJ2-1; 12 bases agree with TRBD1. The source is a man over 45 with active or convalescent COVID-19. The material sequenced was peripheral blood. CDR3: CASSLSGTGGGQFF. The CDR3 DNA sequence: TGTGCCAGCAGTTTATCAGGGACAGGGGGCGGGCAGTTCTTC.